These 9 T cell receptor beta chains were sequenced from one sample in a study of blood T cell repertoires in COVID-19. Data came from immunoSEQ multiplex PCR; TCRdb stores just in-frame clones and leaves some out. The repertoire has about 400,000 clones, about 88% of them found once; the top ten carry over 2.5%. Source material: peripheral blood. Source of these receptors: a human donor in a cohort sampled during active COVID-19.

CDR3 sequence reads: CASSQEGGQGISNQPQHF. In DNA, the CDR3 is TGTGCCAGCAGCCAAGAGGGCGGACAGGGAATTAGCAATCAGCCCCAGCATTTT. This chain joins TRBV3-1 (or the pseudogene TRBV3-2) and TRBJ1-5, with 8 nucleotides matching TRBD1. The CDR3 has 18 residues. The V and J ends lost 0 bases and 0 bases, in that order; junction bases with no gene match: 7. Germline CDR1 is LGHDT and CDR2 is YNNKEL (reference sequence).

V and J are TRBV21-1 and TRBJ1-3; the D call of TRBD1 is as the table states it, not checked on the DNA. TRBV21-1 constitutes a pseudogene. There are 17 residues in the CDR3. CDR3 nucleotides: TGTGCCAGCAGCAAAGGGGGCAGGGGGCCGTCTGGAAACACCATATATTTT. Translated, it gives CASSKGGRGPSGNTIYF.

This chain connects TRBV2 to TRBJ2-2; maybe TRBD1 (5 bases). The germline V and J ends were trimmed by 2 bases and 6 bases, with 10 bases remaining between them. The CDR3 has 14 amino acids. Per germline, CDR1 SNHLY and CDR2 FYNNEI. CDR3 bases: TGTGCCAGCAGTGAAATCAGGGCCGCCGGGGAGCTGTTTTTT. This encodes CASSEIRAAGELFF. The full variable domain, in which reference TRBV2 and TRBJ2-2 provide the parts outside the CDR3, is EPEVTQTPSHQVTQMGQEVILRCVPISNHLYFYWYRQILGQKVEFLVSFYNNEISEKSEIFDDQFSVERPDGSNFTLKIRSTKLEDSAMYFCASSEIRAAGELFFGEGSRLTVL.

The chain couples TRBV5-4 to TRBJ2-5; 9 bases align to TRBD2. The CDR3 contains 14 residues. After removal of 2 bases from V and 4 bases from J, the junction contained 3 bases not matched to a gene. Germline V lookup: CDR1 SGHNT, CDR2 YYREEE (reference sequence). The CDR3 sequence: CASSLRTSAETQYF. The CDR3 DNA reads as TGTGCCAGCAGCTTACGGACTAGCGCAGAGACCCAGTACTTC.

The chain carries TRBV5-5 and TRBJ2-1; 10 nucleotides match TRBD2. The CDR3 covers 16 residues. V gave up 7 bases and J gave up 6 bases; unmatched junction bases: 13. Looked up from germline, CDR1 is SGHKS and CDR2 is YYEKEE (reference sequence). The CDR3 DNA sequence: TGTGCCAGCTTTCAGCGGGGGGGCCTGGATGTCAATGAGCAGTTCTTC. The encoded protein is CASFQRGGLDVNEQFF.

The chain couples TRBV7-8 to TRBJ1-1; 8 bases fit TRBD1. CDR3 length: 15 amino acids. V lost 5 bases and J lost 5; bases outside the gene matches: 10. Germline lookup yields CDR1 SGHVS and CDR2 FQNEAQ. CDR3: CASSAPRGLGTEAFF. CDR3 bases: TGTGCCAGCAGCGCTCCCAGGGGGCTAGGGACTGAAGCTTTCTTT.

This chain connects TRBV7-9 to TRBJ2-2; 7 bases align to TRBD1. CDR1 SEHNR and CDR2 FQNEAQ come from the germline V gene (reference sequence). The CDR3 extends over 16 amino acids. The junction had 4 bases not matched to a gene; V was cut back by 2 bases and J by 1 base. CDR3 sequence: CASSLLGGLNTGELFF. CDR3 sequence (DNA): TGTGCCAGCAGCTTATTAGGGGGCCTGAACACCGGGGAGCTGTTTTTT.

The chain links TRBV6-6 to TRBJ2-3; possibly TRBD1 for D (7 bases). In germline, CDR1 is MNHNY, CDR2 SVGAGI (reference sequence). CDR3 size: 16 residues. Deletions cut 6 bases from V and 0 bases from J, with 16 bases between. CDR3 amino acids: CASSGGTVPSTDTQYF. CDR3 DNA sequence: TGTGCCAGCAGCGGAGGGACAGTACCTAGCACAGATACGCAGTATTTT.

The CDR3 spells CASSKAGFDQPQHF. DNA of the CDR3: TGTGCCAGCAGCAAAGCCGGTTTCGATCAGCCCCAGCATTTT. The chain links TRBV21-1 to TRBJ1-5. TRBV21-1 is noted as a pseudogene. This CDR3 is built from 14 residues.